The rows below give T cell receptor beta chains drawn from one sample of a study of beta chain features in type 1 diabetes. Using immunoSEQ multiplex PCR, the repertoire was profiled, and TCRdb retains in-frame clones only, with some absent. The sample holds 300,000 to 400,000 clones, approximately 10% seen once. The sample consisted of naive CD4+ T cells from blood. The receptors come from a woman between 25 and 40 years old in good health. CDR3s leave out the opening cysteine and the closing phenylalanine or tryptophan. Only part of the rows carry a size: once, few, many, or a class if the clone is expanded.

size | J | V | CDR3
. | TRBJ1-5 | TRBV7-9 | ASSLGTGGDNQPQH
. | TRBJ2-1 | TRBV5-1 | ASSLASLAGRGF
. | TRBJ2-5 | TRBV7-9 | ASSFGGVLSETQY
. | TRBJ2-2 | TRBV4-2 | ASSQEGQNTGELF
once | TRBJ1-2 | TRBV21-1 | ASSASQGVDYGYT
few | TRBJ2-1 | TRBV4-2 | ASSQEIRLAGVYASSYNEQF
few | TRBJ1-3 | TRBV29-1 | SVEIARGNTIY
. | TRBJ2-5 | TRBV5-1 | ASSSITSGQETQY
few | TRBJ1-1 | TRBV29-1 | SVGGQGQAF
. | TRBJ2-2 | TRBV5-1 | ASSLGGTNTGELF
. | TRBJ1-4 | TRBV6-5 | ASRPTGAGGEKLF
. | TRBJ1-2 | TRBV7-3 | ASSLKAPGRGPGYGYT
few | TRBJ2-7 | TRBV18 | ASSLGTSVVYEQY
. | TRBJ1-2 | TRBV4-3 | ASSQERQNYGYT
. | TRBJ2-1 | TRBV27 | ASSFQAPYNEQF
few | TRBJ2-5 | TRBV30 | AREGLGETQY
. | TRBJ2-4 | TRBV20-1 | SAKLGEYQY
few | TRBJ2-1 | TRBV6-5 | ASSLAVVTYNEQF
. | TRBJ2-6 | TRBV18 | ASSPSTGAGANVLT
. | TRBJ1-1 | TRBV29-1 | SAVRGELNTEAF
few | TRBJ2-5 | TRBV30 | AWTRAGGPTETQY
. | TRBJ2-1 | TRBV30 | AWSALAGDRGGDNEQF
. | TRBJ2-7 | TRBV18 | ASSPQAGESYEQY
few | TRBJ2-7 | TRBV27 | ASSGTSGNYEQY
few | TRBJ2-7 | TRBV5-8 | ASSLRTGVYEQY
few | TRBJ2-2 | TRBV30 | AWKEDRGLVPGELF
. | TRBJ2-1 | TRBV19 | ASRTIRGTNEQF
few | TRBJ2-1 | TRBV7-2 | ASSLGVAAGEQF
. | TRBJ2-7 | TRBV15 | ATSSMMTSVEQY
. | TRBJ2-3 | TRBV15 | ATSREGLAGGPPLEQY
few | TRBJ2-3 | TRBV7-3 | ASSPLPADTQY
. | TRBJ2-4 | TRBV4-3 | ASSQGTGGPRGKNIQY
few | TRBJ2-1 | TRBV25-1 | ASSESGGVHYNEQF
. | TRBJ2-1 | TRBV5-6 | ASSSGTSGSNEQF
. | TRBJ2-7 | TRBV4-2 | ASSPSEKYEQY
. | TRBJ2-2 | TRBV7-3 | ASSSREAGELF
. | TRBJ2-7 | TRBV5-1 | ASSLYSSAGDSYEQY
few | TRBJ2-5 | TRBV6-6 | ASSFIRGRQETQY
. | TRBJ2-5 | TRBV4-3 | ASSQGLLTGQETQY
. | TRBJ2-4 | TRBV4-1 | ASSQEGSGRPRAKNIQY
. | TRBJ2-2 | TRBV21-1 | AREGTADTGELF
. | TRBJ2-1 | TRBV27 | ASSNLGLVTSGRSYNEQF
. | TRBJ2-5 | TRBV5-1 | ASSLEFAGGGETQY
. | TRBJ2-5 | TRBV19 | ASSPRHETQETQY
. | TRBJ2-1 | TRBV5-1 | ASSPLADNEQF
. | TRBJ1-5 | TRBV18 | ASSPGTGGLDQPQH
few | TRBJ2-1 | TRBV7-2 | ASIPPGLDNEQF
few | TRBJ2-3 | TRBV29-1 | SVEFRDSTDTQY
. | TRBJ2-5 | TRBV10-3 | AITGGPYETQY
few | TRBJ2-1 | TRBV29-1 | SVDHSGTGYNEQF